This T cell receptor (beta chain) was found in a study of blood T cell repertoires in COVID-19 (dated by TCRdb to about 2020). At the level of the whole study: Samples covering the acute and convalescent phases of COVID-19 were provided by collaborators in the United States, Italy and Spain. The material from the prospective study consisted of cDNA or gDNA derived from T cells, B-cell-depleted T cells, or PBMCs. A de-identified subject ID, COVID-19 status, age in years and sex were almost always included in the sample metadata. Samples came from the ongoing ImmuneRACE study (first 160 participants) plus 1,254 subjects from 6 global collaborators. The repertoires were released in a freely available public database meant as a resource for research on the immune response to SARS-CoV-2. Where HLA class I and class II types were available, the types were taken from metadata supplied by the sample provider, not from assay-based typing. Deeply sampled blood TCRbeta repertoires from subjects exposed to, actively infected with, or recovered from COVID-19 were included in the dataset.

The immunoSEQ Assay, a bias-controlled multiplex PCR, was used to amplify TCRbeta CDR3 regions from genomic DNA. Concerning the study's data processing: The number of nucleated cells in each sample was estimated from the amplification of reference gene primers within the assay. To quantify the absolute abundance of each unique TCRbeta CDR3 rearrangement, sequence reads were collapsed and filtered. For each sample, productive Simpson clonality was calculated as the square root of Simpson's diversity index across productive rearrangements. Drawn from immuneACCESS, this table holds only the in-frame rearrangements with V and J called that TCRdb kept. Clones are partly lost; checked studies trace under half to an unresolved V gene and leave the rest unexplained. The D gene and trimming were derived from the DNA, and the V and J assignments and clone size from that table. The sample table contains some 250,000 clones; only one count was recorded for about 91% of them. 0.95% to 1.5% of the sample belongs to the ten largest clones.

As for this clone: There is no known antigen for this receptor. No quality values exist for individual bases; no much larger clone is one base distant.

Participants in the prospective study were enrolled through a virtual design, were aged roughly 18 to 100 years, and lived in 20 to 30 United States geographic areas. Cohort assignment in the prospective study relied on participant-reported clinical history from a screening survey and a study questionnaire. In the prospective study, whole blood, serum and a nasopharyngeal or oropharyngeal swab were collected from each participant by mobile phlebotomists. Participants in the prospective study had the option to provide additional blood draws and questionnaires over a roughly two-month period. Blood samples from the prospective study were shipped frozen or at room temperature prior to DNA extraction. Trimming costs V 1 base and J 2 bases, and their ends lie 11 bases apart. The CDR3 measures 15 amino acids from cysteine to phenylalanine. Of all the DNA, just the CDR3 is kept, 45 bases in frame from base 1. For CDR1 and CDR2, the germline V gene (reference sequence) lists MNHEY and SMNVEV.

The research as a whole found: The quantity of clinical and demographic metadata differed by source and by participant and was supplied without curation.

The origin of this receptor is a human donor in a cohort exposed to, infected with or recovered from COVID-19 (not recorded which). The donor label of this sample is uncertain. The sample consisted of PBMCs or T cells enriched from blood (not recorded which). The chain couples TRBV27 to TRBJ1-1; a tentative D match to TRBD1 spans 6 bases. CDR3 protein: CASSLFRGGNTEAFF. The sequenced DNA is TGTGCCAGCAGTTTATTTAGGGGGGGAAACACTGAAGCTTTCTTT.